This T cell receptor (beta chain) was sequenced during a study of T cells in Graves' hyperthyroidism and ophthalmopathy. This clonotype was seen more than once but under ten times. From RNA transcripts, TCR beta CDR3 regions were amplified. The HTBI primer set drove a first-round RT-PCR of the TCR CDR3. TCRdb recomputed calls from the multiplex PCR reads with MiXCR, one row per CDR3 protein. The sample gives 600,000 to 850,000 distinct CDR3 sequences, around 20% of which show up once; 16% is in the top ten. The CDR3 has 13 residues. V gave up 0 bases and J gave up 7 bases, with 7 bases separating them. In germline, CDR1 is LGHDT, CDR2 YNNKEL (reference sequence).

This clonotype was sampled from a woman aged 45 to 65 with Graves' hyperthyroidism that later progressed to Graves' ophthalmopathy. The sequenced sample was blood. The chain employs TRBV3-1 and TRBJ1-5, with D hard to call. This chain's CDR3 is CASSQDRWQPQHF. In DNA, the CDR3 is TGTGCCAGCAGCCAAGATCGTTGGCAGCCCCAGCATTTT.